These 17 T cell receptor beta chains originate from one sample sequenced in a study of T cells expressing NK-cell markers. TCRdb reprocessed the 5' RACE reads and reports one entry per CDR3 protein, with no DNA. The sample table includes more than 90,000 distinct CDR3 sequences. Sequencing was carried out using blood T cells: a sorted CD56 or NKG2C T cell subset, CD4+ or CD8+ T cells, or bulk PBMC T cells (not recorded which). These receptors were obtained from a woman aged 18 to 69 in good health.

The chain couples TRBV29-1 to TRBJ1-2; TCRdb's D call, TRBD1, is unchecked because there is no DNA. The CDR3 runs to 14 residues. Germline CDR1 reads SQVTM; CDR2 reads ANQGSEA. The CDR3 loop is CSAPYVDKGGGYTF.

This CDR3 reads CASSLSLAGTDTQYF. The genes are TRBV5-4 and TRBJ2-3. Germline-derived CDR1 and CDR2 are SGHNT and YYREEE (reference sequence). CDR3 size: 15 residues.

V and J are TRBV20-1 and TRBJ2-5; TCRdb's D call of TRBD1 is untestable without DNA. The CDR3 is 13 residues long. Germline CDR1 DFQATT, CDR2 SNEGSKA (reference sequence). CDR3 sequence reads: CSAAGTGKETQYF.

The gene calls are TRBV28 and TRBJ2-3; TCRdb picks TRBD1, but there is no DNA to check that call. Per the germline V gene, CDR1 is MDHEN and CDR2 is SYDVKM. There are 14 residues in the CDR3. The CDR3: CASSPLERADTQYF.

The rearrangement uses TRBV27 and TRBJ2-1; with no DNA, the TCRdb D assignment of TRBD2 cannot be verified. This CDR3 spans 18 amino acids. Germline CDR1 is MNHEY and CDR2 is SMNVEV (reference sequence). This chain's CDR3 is CASSLTRASGSFRDEQFF.

The CDR3 region is CASSSFLAGEDEQYF. V and J are TRBV7-9 and TRBJ2-7; lacking DNA, the TRBD2 call made by TCRdb goes unchecked. This CDR3 is built from 15 residues. Germline assignment: CDR1 SEHNR and CDR2 FQNEAQ (reference sequence). Variable domain in full (rest from reference TRBV7-9 and TRBJ2-7): DTGVSQNPRHKITKRGQNVTFRCDPISEHNRLYWYRQTLGQGPEFLTYFQNEAQLEKSRLLSDRFSAERPKGSFSTLEIQRTEQGDSAMYLCASSSFLAGEDEQYFGPGTRLTVT.

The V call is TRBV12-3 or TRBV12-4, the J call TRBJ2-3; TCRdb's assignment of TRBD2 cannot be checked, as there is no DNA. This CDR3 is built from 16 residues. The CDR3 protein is CASSPWGEGSEDTQYF.

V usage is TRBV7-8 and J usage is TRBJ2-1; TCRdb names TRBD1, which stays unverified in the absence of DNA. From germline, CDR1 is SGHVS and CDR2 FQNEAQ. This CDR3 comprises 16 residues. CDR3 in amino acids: CASSLVSGQGSNEQFF.

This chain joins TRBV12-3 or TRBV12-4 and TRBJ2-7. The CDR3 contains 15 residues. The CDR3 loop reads CASSLHTGSSYEQYF.

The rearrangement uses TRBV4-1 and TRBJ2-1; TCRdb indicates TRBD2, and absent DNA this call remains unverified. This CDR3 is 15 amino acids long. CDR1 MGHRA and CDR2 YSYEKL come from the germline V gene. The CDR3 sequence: CASSPEGLVINEQFF.

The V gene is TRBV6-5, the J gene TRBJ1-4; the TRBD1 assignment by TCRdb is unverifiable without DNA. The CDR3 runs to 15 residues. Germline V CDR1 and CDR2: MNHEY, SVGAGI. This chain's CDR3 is CASSYRGTLDEKLFF.

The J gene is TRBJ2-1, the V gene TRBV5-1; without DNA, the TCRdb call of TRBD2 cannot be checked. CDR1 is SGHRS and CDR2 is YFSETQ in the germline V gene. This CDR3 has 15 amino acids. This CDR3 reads CASSWIAGGDHEQFF. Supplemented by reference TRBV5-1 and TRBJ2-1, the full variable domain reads KAGVTQTPRYLIKTRGQQVTLSCSPISGHRSVSWYQQTPGQGLQFLFEYFSETQRNKGNFPGRFSGRQFSNSRSEMNVSTLELGDSALYLCASSWIAGGDHEQFFGPGTRLTVL.

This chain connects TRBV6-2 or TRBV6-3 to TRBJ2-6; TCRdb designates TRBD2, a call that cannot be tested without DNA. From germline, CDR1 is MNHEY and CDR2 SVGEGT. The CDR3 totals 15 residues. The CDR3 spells CASRLTGSGANVLTF.

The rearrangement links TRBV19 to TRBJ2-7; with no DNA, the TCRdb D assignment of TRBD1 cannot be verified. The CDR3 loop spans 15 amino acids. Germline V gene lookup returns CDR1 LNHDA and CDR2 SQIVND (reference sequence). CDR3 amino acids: CASSPGLGYSYEQYF.

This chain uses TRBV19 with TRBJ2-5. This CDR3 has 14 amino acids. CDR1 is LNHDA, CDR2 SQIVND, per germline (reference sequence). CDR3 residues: CASSPIRDEETQYF.

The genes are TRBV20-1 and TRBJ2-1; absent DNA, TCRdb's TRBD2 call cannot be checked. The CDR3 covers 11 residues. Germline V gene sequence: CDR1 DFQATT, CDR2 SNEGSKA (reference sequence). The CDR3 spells CSAFSGGEQFF.

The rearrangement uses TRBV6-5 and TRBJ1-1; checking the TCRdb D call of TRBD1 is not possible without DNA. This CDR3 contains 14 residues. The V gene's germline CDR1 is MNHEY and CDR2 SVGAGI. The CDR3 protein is CASSSHRGGAEGFF.